Below are 12 T cell receptor beta chains sequenced from a single sample in a study of tumor and adjacent non-tumor tissue in lung cancer. No cell sorting was done before RNA was extracted from the tissue. The normal lung tissue was taken more than 3 cm from the tumor edge. The library came from three nested PCR rounds adapted from ARM-PCR protocols. TCRdb analysed the multiplex PCR reads with MiXCR anew, one entry per CDR3 protein. The repertoire has roughly 45,000 distinct CDR3 sequences, 60% of them found once; the top ten carry over 40%. Sequences were obtained from distant non-tumor lung tissue. These TCRs come from a man between 50 and 59 years old with non-small cell lung cancer.

The CDR3 bases are TGTGCCAGCAGCAAAGTCGGCAGAAGCAATCAGCCCCAGCATTTT. Translation: CASSKVGRSNQPQHF. The J gene is TRBJ1-5, the V gene TRBV6-2 or TRBV6-3; D remains ambiguous. This CDR3 contains 15 residues. V lost 6 bases to trimming and J lost 1 base, with 13 bases between them. In germline, CDR1 is MNHEY, CDR2 SVGEGT.

This sequence joins TRBV6-1 and TRBJ1-2; D perhaps matches TRBD1 (6 bases). The CDR3 is 14 residues long. CDR1 is MNHNS and CDR2 is SASEGT in the germline V gene. V lost 10 bases, J lost 4 bases, and 19 bases lay in between. The DNA for the CDR3 is TGTGCCAACAGAGGGGGGGGACCTAGCTATGGCTACACCTTC. This encodes CANRGGGPSYGYTF.

This clonotype appeared many times. The V gene is TRBV6-2 or TRBV6-3, the J gene TRBJ2-5; the D call may be TRBD1 or TRBD2 (5 bases each). The germline V gene has CDR1 MNHEY and CDR2 SVGEGT. V was cut by 1 base and J by 5 bases, with 14 bases left in between. This CDR3 is 15 amino acids long. CDR3 DNA: TGTGCCAGCAGTTACTTACGGGGCCGAGGGGAGACCCAGTACTTC. This encodes CASSYLRGRGETQYF.

Note on this clonotype: A read error is likely, as this CDR3 ends without the conserved phenylalanine or tryptophan. The chain joins TRBV4-2 to TRBJ2-3; a possible D gene is TRBD1 (5 bases). The V gene lost 4 bases and the J gene lost 3 bases, with 20 bases spanning the gap. In germline, CDR1 is LGHNA, CDR2 YNFKEQ. The CDR3 contains 17 residues. The DNA of the CDR3 is TGTGCCAGCAGCCGGACGATACAGGCGACACAGACAGATACGCAGTATTGT. This encodes CASSRTIQATQTDTQYC.

This clonotype was recorded at least ten times. This CDR3 is CASRSPSGGAAINEQFF. The CDR3 coding sequence is TGTGCCAGCAGATCACCTAGCGGGGGGGCGGCCATCAATGAGCAGTTCTTC. J is TRBJ2-1 and V is TRBV5-6; 12 nucleotides match TRBD2. The trim removed 5 bases at V and 6 bases at J, leaving 12 bases unmatched. This CDR3 is 17 amino acids long. In germline, CDR1 is SGHDT, CDR2 YYEEEE.

This clonotype has just a few counts. A much larger clone differs by one base, so this may be a read error. This chain uses TRBV6-2 or TRBV6-3 with TRBJ2-4; 8 nucleotides agree with TRBD2. This CDR3 comprises 16 residues. CDR1 MNHEY and CDR2 SVGEGT come from the germline V gene. The CDR3 region has the DNA TGTGCCAGCTGTTATCATACTAGCGGAGGAGGGAGCATTCAGTACTTC. Amino acid sequence: CASCYHTSGGGSIQYF.

The chain recombines TRBV7-2 with TRBJ1-6; D is unclear. In germline, CDR1 is SGHTA, CDR2 FQGNSA. The V gene lost 5 bases and the J gene lost 4 bases, with 3 bases spanning the gap. This CDR3 has 12 amino acids. The CDR3 DNA reads TGTGCCAGCAGCGAATATAATTCACCCCTCCACTTT. Its translation is CASSEYNSPLHF.

This clonotype was observed once. This is likely a read error, given that the CDR3 carries no conserved phenylalanine or tryptophan at its end. This rearrangement joins TRBV4-2 to TRBJ2-2; TRBD2 matches 14 bases. The CDR3 loop spans 18 amino acids. Germline CDR1 and CDR2: LGHNA and YNFKEQ. As DNA, the CDR3 is TGTGCCAGTAGCCAAGGGGGACTAGCGGGGGCGAACACCGGGGAGCTGTTTTTA. It codes for CASSQGGLAGANTGELFL.

Notes on this clonotype: At one end the junction does not follow the germline gene, possibly because of a read error. This chain joins TRBV11-2 and TRBJ2-3; D might be TRBD1 (6 bases). This CDR3 region has 15 residues. Germline V gene sequence: CDR1 SGHAT, CDR2 FQNNGV. This CDR3 is CASSTPGDVGDTQYF. The CDR3 DNA sequence: TGTGCCAGCAGCACACCAGGGGATGTGGGCGATACGCAATATTTT.

V gene TRBV29-1 combines with J gene TRBJ1-1; D is possibly TRBD1 (6 bases). The CDR3 runs 14 residues. V gave up 5 bases and J gave up 4 bases, with 17 bases separating them. Germline V CDR1 and CDR2: SQVTM, ANQGSEA. CDR3 amino acids: CSVLHGGHGTEAFF. The CDR3 DNA reads as TGCAGCGTTCTCCACGGGGGACACGGCACTGAAGCTTTCTTT.

For this clonotype: One end of the junction fails to match germline, which may point to a read error. This chain connects TRBV11-1 to TRBJ2-5, with D tentatively TRBD1 (5 bases). Matching the DNA end better, TRBJ2-1 makes the J call doubtful. Germline-derived CDR1 and CDR2 are SGHAT and FQDESV (reference sequence). The length of the CDR3 is 12 residues. CDR3 sequence reads: CDSSLTKETQFF. The CDR3, as DNA: TGCGACAGCAGCTTAACAAAAGAGACCCAGTTCTTC.

As for this clonotype: A read error may produce the germline difference seen at one junction end. The CDR3 nucleotides read TGTGCAAGCAGCCCCGGGACAGGGGATGGGGCTTTCTTT. It is translated as CASSPGTGDGAFF. The chain uses TRBV11-1 and TRBJ1-1; TRBD1 matches 10 bases. This CDR3 has 13 residues. Germline V lookup: CDR1 SGHAT, CDR2 FQDESV (reference sequence).